A selection of T cell receptor beta chains follows, all from one sample in a study of cytomegalovirus exposure and HLA in healthy donors. Assay: immunoSEQ multiplex PCR; the TCRdb copy retains only in-frame clones and omits some. Among under 200,000 clones listed, approximately 89% were seen once. Specimen: PBMCs. Receptors originate from a man younger than 35 in good health and CMV-seropositive. The CDR3 runs from the conserved cysteine through the conserved F or W. A D gene is named only where the DNA matches it firmly. Only part of the rows carry a size: once, few, many, or a class if the clone is expanded.

v_gene	j_gene	d_gene	abundance	CDR3nt	CDR3aa
TRBV2	TRBJ2-1	TRBD2	.	TGTGCCACCGGGGGGACTAGCGGGGACAATGAGCAGTTCTTC	CATGGTSGDNEQFF
TRBV7-9	TRBJ2-3	.	.	TGTGCCAGCAGCTTAGGACGGCGGGGTGCAGATACGCAGTATTTT	CASSLGRRGADTQYF
TRBV5-1	TRBJ2-7	TRBD2	.	TGCGCCAGCAGCTCATCACTAGCGGGCGGCTCCTACGAGCAGTACTTC	CASSSSLAGGSYEQYF
TRBV28	TRBJ1-3	TRBD1	.	TGTGCCAGCAGTTCAACAGCCGGGACAGGGGGAAACACCATATATTTT	CASSSTAGTGGNTIYF
TRBV7-9	TRBJ2-7	.	.	TGTGCCAGCAGCCCGCCAGGGGGGACCTCCTACGAGCAGTACTTC	CASSPPGGTSYEQYF
TRBV5-1	TRBJ2-7	TRBD1	.	TGCGCCAGCAGCTACGGGGACAGGGCCTACGAGCAGTACTTC	CASSYGDRAYEQYF
TRBV11-2	TRBJ2-1	.	once	TGTGCCAGCAGCTTAGTTGGTGGCCGGGCCTACAATGAGCAGTTCTTC	CASSLVGGRAYNEQFF
TRBV6-1	TRBJ2-7	TRBD2	.	TGTGCCAGCTCTAGACTAGCGGGAACCTACGAGCAGTACTTC	CASSRLAGTYEQYF
TRBV6-5	TRBJ1-2	.	.	TGTGCCAGCAGTTACAAGAGGGACTATGGCTACACCTTC	CASSYKRDYGYTF
TRBV2	TRBJ2-2	TRBD2	.	TGTGCCAGCAGTGAAAGGACTAGCCGGACCGGGGAGCTGTTTTTT	CASSERTSRTGELFF
TRBV27	TRBJ2-7	TRBD2	.	TGTGCCAGCAGGTTTGGGCCGGGACTAGCGGGAGACGAGCAGTACTTC	CASRFGPGLAGDEQYF
TRBV28	TRBJ2-7	TRBD2	.	TGTGCCAGCAGTTTCGGGGGTAGCGGGAAACGCGAGCAGTACTTC	CASSFGGSGKREQYF
TRBV4-2	TRBJ2-3	TRBD2	.	TGTGCCAGCAGCCAGCGGGAGGGCGGTTTGGGCGCAGATACGCAGTATTTT	CASSQREGGLGADTQYF
TRBV5-8	TRBJ2-7	TRBD2	.	TGTGCCAGCAGCTTGAGAACTAGCGGATACGTATTGACCTACGAGCAGTACTTC	CASSLRTSGYVLTYEQYF
TRBV30	TRBJ1-1	.	.	TGTGCCTGGAGTGCCACACTGAACACTGAAGCTTTCTTT	CAWSATLNTEAFF
TRBV9	TRBJ2-3	TRBD1	.	TGTGCCAGCAGCTCGGACAGGGGGGGAGATACGCAGTATTTT	CASSSDRGGDTQYF
TRBV9	TRBJ2-1	TRBD2	once	TGTGCCAGCAGCGCGGGGGGGAGACTAGCTTACAATGAGCAGTTCTTC	CASSAGGRLAYNEQFF
TRBV19	TRBJ2-1	TRBD2	once	TGTGCCAGTTGCACCGGGACTAGCGGATACAATGAGCAGTTCTTC	CASCTGTSGYNEQFF
TRBV7-6	TRBJ1-3	.	.	TGTGCCAGCAGCTTAGTCAACTCTGGAAACACCATATATTTT	CASSLVNSGNTIYF
TRBV11-1	TRBJ2-1	TRBD2	.	TGTGCCAGCAGCTTCTTGCTGTCGACTAGCGGGAAGGGGAATGAGCAGTTCTTC	CASSFLLSTSGKGNEQFF
TRBV10-1	TRBJ2-1	.	.	TGCGCCAGCAGTGATTTGAGGCACAATGAGCAGTTCTTC	CASSDLRHNEQFF
TRBV10-3	TRBJ2-7	TRBD2	.	TGTGCCATCAGTGAGCGGGGGACTAGCGGGAGGGCCATAATTGTCTACGAGCAGTACTTC	CAISERGTSGRAIIVYEQYF
TRBV30	TRBJ2-2	.	.	TGTGCCTTCCCAGGGAACACCGGGGAGCTGTTTTTT	CAFPGNTGELFF
TRBV5-1	TRBJ1-3	.	.	TGCGCCAGCAGCTTGTCAGGTCCTCAAGCAGGAAACACCATATATTTT	CASSLSGPQAGNTIYF
TRBV10-3	TRBJ1-4	.	.	TGTGCCATCAGTGAGTCTTACGGGCAGGGTGAAAAACTGTTTTTT	CAISESYGQGEKLFF
TRBV9	TRBJ1-5	.	.	TGTGCCAGCAGCCCAGGACAGTCGGATCAGCCCCAGCATTTT	CASSPGQSDQPQHF
TRBV5-5	TRBJ2-2	.	.	TGTGCCAGCAGCCCGGGCACCGGGGAGCTGTTTTTT	CASSPGTGELFF
TRBV27	TRBJ1-3	TRBD1	.	TGTGCCAGCAGTCGGGACAGCCTGAGAAACACCATATATTTT	CASSRDSLRNTIYF
TRBV2	TRBJ2-1	TRBD2	once	TGTGCCGGCAAGACAGCTAGCGGGAGGGACAATGAGCAGTTCTTC	CAGKTASGRDNEQFF
TRBV5-6	TRBJ2-3	.	once	TGTGCCAGCAGCTCCCCCCTGGTGGGAGCAGATACGCAGTATTTT	CASSSPLVGADTQYF
TRBV28	TRBJ1-1	.	.	TGTGCCAGCAGGAGAGCAGGGAACACTGAAGCTTTCTTT	CASRRAGNTEAFF
TRBV9	TRBJ2-1	TRBD2	.	TGTGCCAGCAGCGTTGGCGGGAGTATAAATGAGCAGTTCTTC	CASSVGGSINEQFF
TRBV11-2	TRBJ2-2	.	once	TGTGCCAGCATCCTACAGGGCTCCGGAGCCGGGGAGCTGTTTTTT	CASILQGSGAGELFF
TRBV15	TRBJ2-7	TRBD1	once	TGTGCCACCAGCAGGGGGGGGACAGGGAGTACCGAGCAGTACTTC	CATSRGGTGSTEQYF
TRBV5-1	TRBJ1-1	.	once	TGCGCCAGCAGCTTGCGTCAGGGGATGAGCACTGAAGCTTTCTTT	CASSLRQGMSTEAFF
TRBV5-1	TRBJ1-1	.	.	TGCGCCAGCAGCTTAACAGGGACTGAAGCTTTCTTT	CASSLTGTEAFF
TRBV15	TRBJ2-7	TRBD2	.	TGTGCCACCAGCAGAGAAGCCCTAGCGGGGCCCCACGAGCAGTACTTC	CATSREALAGPHEQYF
TRBV19	TRBJ2-4	.	.	TGTGCCAGTAGTAACGCAGCGAACATTCAGTACTTC	CASSNAANIQYF
TRBV5-6	TRBJ1-2	.	.	TGTGCCAGCAGCTTGGCGGGGGACGGCTACACCTTC	CASSLAGDGYTF
TRBV27	TRBJ1-2	TRBD1	few	TGTGCCAGCAGCAGGACAGGGGGTATCTATGGCTACACCTTC	CASSRTGGIYGYTF
TRBV5-1	TRBJ1-3	.	.	TGCGCCAGCAGCTTGGGAACAACAGGAAACACCATATATTTT	CASSLGTTGNTIYF
TRBV28	TRBJ2-7	.	.	TGTGCCAGCAGTTTGGGGCGCGGATACGAGCAGTACTTC	CASSLGRGYEQYF
TRBV27	TRBJ2-1	.	.	TGTGCCAGCAGTTTTTTTTCGGGGAATTACAATGAGCAGTTCTTC	CASSFFSGNYNEQFF
TRBV28	TRBJ1-2	.	few	TGTGCCAGCAGTTTATGGGTACAGGGAAACGGCTACACCTTC	CASSLWVQGNGYTF
TRBV19	TRBJ2-7	TRBD2	.	TGTGCCAGTAGTTCCAGCGGGGGCTACGAGCAGTACTTC	CASSSSGGYEQYF
TRBV27	TRBJ2-3	.	once	TGTGCCAGCAGAATAGCGGAGCGCACAGATACGCAGTATTTT	CASRIAERTDTQYF
TRBV29-1	TRBJ2-7	.	.	TGCAGCGTCCTCGGGGGCTACGAGCAGTACTTC	CSVLGGYEQYF
TRBV28	TRBJ1-2	.	.	TGTGCCAGCAGTCATCCCTCTGAGAACTATGGCTACACCTTC	CASSHPSENYGYTF
TRBV29-1	TRBJ2-2	.	.	TGCAGCGGTCGGGGGGCTGGCGGGGAGCTGTTTTTT	CSGRGAGGELFF
TRBV4-1	TRBJ2-7	TRBD1	.	TGCGCCAGCAGCCAGGACAGGGGCTCCTACGAGCAGTACTTC	CASSQDRGSYEQYF
TRBV27	TRBJ2-1	.	.	TGTGCCAGCAGTTCCGCAGATTCCTACAATGAGCAGTTCTTC	CASSSADSYNEQFF
TRBV28	TRBJ2-7	TRBD2	.	TGTGCCAGCAGTTTCGCAGCGGGAGGGATCGGGGAGCAGTACTTC	CASSFAAGGIGEQYF
TRBV5-1	TRBJ2-5	.	.	TGCGCCAGCAGCTGGACAGCCCAAGAGACCCAGTACTTC	CASSWTAQETQYF
TRBV6-1	TRBJ2-5	.	.	TGTGCCAGCAGTGTGCGGGGTAATCAAGAGACCCAGTACTTC	CASSVRGNQETQYF
TRBV5-1	TRBJ2-7	TRBD2	.	TGCGCCAGCAGGCAGCTAGCGGGAGCGGACGAGCAGTACTTC	CASRQLAGADEQYF
TRBV5-4	TRBJ2-3	.	once	TGTGCCAGCAGCTTTATCGGGTCTAGCACAGATACGCAGTATTTT	CASSFIGSSTDTQYF
TRBV18	TRBJ1-1	.	.	TGTGCCAGCTCACCGGGGGGGATAGCTTTCTTT	CASSPGGIAFF
TRBV6-1	TRBJ1-2	TRBD1	.	TGTGCCAGCAACCCCGGGACAGGGGACGGCTACACCTTC	CASNPGTGDGYTF